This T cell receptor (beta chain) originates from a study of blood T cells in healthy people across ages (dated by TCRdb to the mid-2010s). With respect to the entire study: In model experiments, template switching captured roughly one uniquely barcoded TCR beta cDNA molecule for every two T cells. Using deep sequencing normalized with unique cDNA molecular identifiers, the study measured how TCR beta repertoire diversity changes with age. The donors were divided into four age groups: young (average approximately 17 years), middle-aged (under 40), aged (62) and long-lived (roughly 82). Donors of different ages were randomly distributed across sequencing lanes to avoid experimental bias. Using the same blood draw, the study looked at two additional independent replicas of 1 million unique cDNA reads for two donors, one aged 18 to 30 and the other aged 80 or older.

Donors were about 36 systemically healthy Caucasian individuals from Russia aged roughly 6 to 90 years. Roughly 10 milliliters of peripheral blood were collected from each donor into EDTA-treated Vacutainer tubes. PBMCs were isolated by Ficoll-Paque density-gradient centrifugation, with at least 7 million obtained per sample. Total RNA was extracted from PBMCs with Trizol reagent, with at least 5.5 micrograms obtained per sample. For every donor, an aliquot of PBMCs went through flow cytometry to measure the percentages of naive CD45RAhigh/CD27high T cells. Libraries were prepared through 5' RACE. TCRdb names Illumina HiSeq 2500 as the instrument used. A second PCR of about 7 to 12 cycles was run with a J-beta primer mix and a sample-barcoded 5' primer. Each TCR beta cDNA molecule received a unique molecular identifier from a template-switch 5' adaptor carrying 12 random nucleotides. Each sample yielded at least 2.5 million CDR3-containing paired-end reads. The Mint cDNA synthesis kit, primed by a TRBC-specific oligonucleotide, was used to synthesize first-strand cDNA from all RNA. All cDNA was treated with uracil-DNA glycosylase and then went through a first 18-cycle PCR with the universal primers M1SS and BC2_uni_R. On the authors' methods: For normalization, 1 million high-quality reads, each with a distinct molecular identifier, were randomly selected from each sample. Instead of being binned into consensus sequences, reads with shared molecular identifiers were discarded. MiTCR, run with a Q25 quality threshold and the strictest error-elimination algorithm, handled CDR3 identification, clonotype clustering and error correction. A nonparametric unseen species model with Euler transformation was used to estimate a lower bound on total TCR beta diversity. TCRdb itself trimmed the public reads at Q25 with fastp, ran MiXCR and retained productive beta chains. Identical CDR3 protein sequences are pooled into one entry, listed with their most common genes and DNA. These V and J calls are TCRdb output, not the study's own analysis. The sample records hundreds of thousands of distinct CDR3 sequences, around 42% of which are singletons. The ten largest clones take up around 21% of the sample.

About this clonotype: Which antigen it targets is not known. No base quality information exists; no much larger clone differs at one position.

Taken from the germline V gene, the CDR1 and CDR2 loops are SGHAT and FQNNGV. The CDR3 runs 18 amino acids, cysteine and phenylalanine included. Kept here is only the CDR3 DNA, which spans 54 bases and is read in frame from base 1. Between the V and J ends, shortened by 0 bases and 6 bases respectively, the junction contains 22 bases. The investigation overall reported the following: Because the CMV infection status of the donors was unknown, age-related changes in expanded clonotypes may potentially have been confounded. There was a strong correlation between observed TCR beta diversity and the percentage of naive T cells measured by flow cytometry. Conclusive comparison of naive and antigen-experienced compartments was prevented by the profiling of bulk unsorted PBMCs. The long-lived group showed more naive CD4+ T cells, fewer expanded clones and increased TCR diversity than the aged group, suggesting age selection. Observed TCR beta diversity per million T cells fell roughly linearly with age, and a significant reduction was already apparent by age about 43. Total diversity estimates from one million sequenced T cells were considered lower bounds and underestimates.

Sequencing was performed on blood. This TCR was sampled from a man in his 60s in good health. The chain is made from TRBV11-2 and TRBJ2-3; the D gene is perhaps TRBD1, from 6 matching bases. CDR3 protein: CASSLDWGGGTLADTQYF. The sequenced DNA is TGTGCCAGCAGCTTAGATTGGGGTGGGGGCACTCTCGCGGATACGCAGTATTTT.